Listed here is a single TCR beta chain. This entry is derived from a study of blood T cell repertoires in COVID-19. As for the study in general: Material from acute and convalescent COVID-19 was sourced from the United States, Italy and Spain. Sources were T cells, B-cell-depleted T cells, or PBMCs; the material itself was cDNA or gDNA.

As processed by the authors: Estimation of nucleated cell counts relied on the amplification of reference gene primers. The method was immunoSEQ multiplex PCR; TCRdb's version includes in-frame clones alone and lacks a portion of them. V and J calls and clone size are given by that table; D and trimming were obtained from the DNA. The sample yields more than 95,000 clones, approximately 83% seen once. The germline gives CDR1 SGHTA, CDR2 FQGTGA. CDR3 length: 15 amino acids. V was trimmed by 2 bases and J by 7 bases, leaving 12 bases between them. This TCR came from a man older than 75 with active or convalescent COVID-19. The chain links TRBV7-3 to TRBJ1-6; weak D call: TRBD1 (5 bases). Sequences were obtained from peripheral blood. DNA for the CDR3: TGTGCCAGCAGCTTACTACCAGGGAGGAATTCACCCCTCCACTTT. It encodes CASSLLPGRNSPLHF.